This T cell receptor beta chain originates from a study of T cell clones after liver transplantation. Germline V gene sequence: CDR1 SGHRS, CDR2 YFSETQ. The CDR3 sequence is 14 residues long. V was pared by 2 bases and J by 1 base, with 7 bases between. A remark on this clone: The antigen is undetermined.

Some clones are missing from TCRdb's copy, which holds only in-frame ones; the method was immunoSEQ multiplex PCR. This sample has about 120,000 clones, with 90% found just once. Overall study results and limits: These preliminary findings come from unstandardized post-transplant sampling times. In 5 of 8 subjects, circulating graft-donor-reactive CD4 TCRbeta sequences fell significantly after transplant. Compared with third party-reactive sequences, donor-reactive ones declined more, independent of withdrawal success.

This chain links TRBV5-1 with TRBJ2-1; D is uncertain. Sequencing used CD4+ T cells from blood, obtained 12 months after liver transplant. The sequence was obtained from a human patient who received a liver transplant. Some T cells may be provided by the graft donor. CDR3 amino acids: CASSFEASYNEQFF. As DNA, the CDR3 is TGCGCCAGCAGCTTTGAGGCATCCTACAATGAGCAGTTCTTC.